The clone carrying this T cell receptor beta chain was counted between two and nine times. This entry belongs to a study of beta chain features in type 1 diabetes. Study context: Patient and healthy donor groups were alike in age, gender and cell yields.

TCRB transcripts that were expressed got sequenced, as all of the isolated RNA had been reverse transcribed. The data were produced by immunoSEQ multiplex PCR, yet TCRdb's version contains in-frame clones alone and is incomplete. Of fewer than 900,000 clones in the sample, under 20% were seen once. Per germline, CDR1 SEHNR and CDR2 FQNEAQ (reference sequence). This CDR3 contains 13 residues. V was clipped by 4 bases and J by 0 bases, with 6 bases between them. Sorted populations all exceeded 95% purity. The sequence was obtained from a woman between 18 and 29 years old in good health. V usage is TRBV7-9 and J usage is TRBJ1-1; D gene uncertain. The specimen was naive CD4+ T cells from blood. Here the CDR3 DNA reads TGTGCCAGCAGCTCACAGATGAACACTGAAGCTTTCTTT. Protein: CASSSQMNTEAFF.